Sequencing of this TCR beta chain was carried out in a study of T cells expressing NK-cell markers (TCRdb year 2020). Context from the whole study: Under 10 donors provided sorted CD3+CD56+NKG2C+, CD3+CD56+NKG2C- and CD3+CD56-NKG2C+ T-cell subsets, whose TCR beta-chain repertoires were profiled. The libraries were sequenced on Illumina HiSeq 2000/2500, MiSeq or NextSeq, producing 2 x 150 bp reads. The study sequenced eight donors, all healthy volunteers chosen at random: three men and five women. Among the eight sequenced donors, only one was HCMV-seronegative, while the other seven were HCMV-seropositive. On the study overall, not on this receptor specifically: Whether the expanded NKG2C-expressing T cell clones were specific for HCMV antigens remained unclear. Those dominant clonotypes were again the most abundant among CD3+CD56-NKG2C+ cells in a few donors, at about 25-60.1%. In six donors, the dominant CD3+CD56+NKG2C+ clonotypes ranked among the top 10 CD8+ clonotypes, making up roughly 1.0-7.0% of CD8+ T cells.

Reads for this sample came from an Illumina HiSeq 2000. 5'RACE template switching, by which a universal primer site and unique molecular identifiers were added, was used to make TCR beta cDNA libraries. Synthesis of cDNA was primed from the TCR beta constant segment and was followed by two consecutive PCR amplification steps. Concerning the study's data processing: MIGEC was used to demultiplex reads and group the reads by UMI, and MiTCR was used to assemble and quantify clonotypes. To exclude erroneous sequences, any TCR cDNA sequence not supported by at least two reads was discarded. The tcR package was used for downstream repertoire analysis, and clonotypes were matched between fractions using CDR3 nucleotide sequence together with V segment. Antigen specificity was annotated against VDJdb with VDJmatch, allowing one amino acid substitution in CDR3. Through TCRdb reprocessing, the reads give one entry per CDR3 protein sequence; DNA is omitted. The authors' filters were not applied to this entry. The sample's clone listing holds about 160,000 distinct CDR3 sequences. 18% of the sample belongs to the ten largest clones.

The germline V gene encodes CDR1 LNHDA and CDR2 SQIVND (reference sequence). The CDR3 holds 13 amino acids from the cysteine to the phenylalanine. No DNA was logged. HCMV serostatus was determined by detecting HCMV-specific IgG in serum with a commercial ELISA kit. Ficoll density gradient centrifugation was used to isolate peripheral blood mononuclear cells from blood. Points on this clonotype: Its recognized antigen is unknown.

The clonotype originates from a woman aged 18 to 69 in good health. Sequencing input: blood T cells: a sorted CD56 or NKG2C T cell subset, CD4+ or CD8+ T cells, or bulk PBMC T cells (not recorded which). Rearrangement joined TRBV19 to TRBJ2-3; TCRdb indicates TRBD1, and absent DNA this call remains unverified. The encoded CDR3 is CASSIAGANTQYF.